Listed below are T cell receptor beta chains from one sample, sequenced in a study of T cell clonotyping in hematopoietic cell transplantation. Here immunoSEQ multiplex PCR was the method, and the copy in TCRdb shows in-frame clones only, minus some. The repertoire holds 25,000 to 30,000 clones, with 85% to 95% as singletons. The specimen comprised peripheral blood mononuclear cells, sampled before stem cell transplant. The receptors were gathered from a man aged 50 or older with acute myeloid leukemia. Some clones in this sample may be carry-over from other donors' samples. The CDR3 runs from the conserved cysteine through the conserved F or W. A D gene is named only where the DNA matches it firmly. Clone size is shown for a subset of rows, as once, few, many or a class of expanded clone.

abundance	v_gene	j_gene	d_gene	CDR3aa
-	TRBV6-5	TRBJ2-5	-	CASSYPKTRGGETQYF
-	TRBV7-2	TRBJ2-5	-	CASSANLETQYF
-	TRBV19	TRBJ2-5	-	CASSIEGHPQETQYF
-	TRBV19	TRBJ1-4	-	CASSFRRRGTTNEKLFF
-	TRBV5-6	TRBJ2-3	-	CASSLSSVTQYF
-	TRBV19	TRBJ2-3	TRBD2	CASSPLRERSDTQYF
-	TRBV7-2	TRBJ2-6	-	CASSFTYSGANVLTF
-	TRBV5-6	TRBJ2-6	-	CASARGGSGANVLTF
-	TRBV27	TRBJ2-2	-	CASSLFGGVAGELFF
-	TRBV5-1	TRBJ1-1	-	CASSFGMGDGTEAFF
-	TRBV19	TRBJ1-1	TRBD1	CASSEERGTGDSEAFF
-	TRBV7-3	TRBJ2-1	-	CASSLGGHRNNEQFF
-	TRBV7-2	TRBJ1-3	-	CASSLVLGSGNTIYF
-	TRBV19	TRBJ1-3	-	CASSIGRGVGNTIYF
-	TRBV4-3	TRBJ2-1	-	CASSQNLGGHNEQFF
once	TRBV29-1	TRBJ2-7	TRBD1	CSVRTGPFYEQYF
-	TRBV30	TRBJ1-1	TRBD1	CAYSAAQGGFNEAFF
-	TRBV6-1	TRBJ2-7	-	CASRELGLIGTYEQYF
-	TRBV6-6	TRBJ2-3	TRBD1	CASSYYRGSTDTQYF
-	TRBV6-5	TRBJ2-2	-	CASSHRRVPGELFF
-	TRBV4-1	TRBJ2-5	-	CASSQVFRETQYF
-	TRBV28	TRBJ2-7	-	CASKTSFYEQYF
-	TRBV6-6	TRBJ1-2	-	CASSYSEGANYGYTF
-	TRBV18	TRBJ2-6	-	CASSYNRGSGANVLTF
-	TRBV2	TRBJ2-7	TRBD1	CAGGQGGPYEQYF
-	TRBV9	TRBJ2-7	TRBD2	CASSVGLAGGQYEQYF